This T cell receptor beta chain was documented in a study of radiation and T cells in renal cell carcinoma. A single count supports this clone. The length of the CDR3 is 15 residues. Unmatched junction bases numbered 3, after V lost 4 bases and J lost 0 bases. Germline CDR1 is MNHEY and CDR2 is SMNVEV (reference sequence). Specified time point: blood 2 weeks post-SBRT. Stated treatment: 15 Gy SBRT to primary tumor, nephrectomy 4 weeks later. Using immunoSEQ multiplex PCR, the repertoire was profiled, and TCRdb retains in-frame clones only, with some absent. The data show around 75,000 clones, 82% seen once.

The clonotype comes from a man aged 55-75 years with renal cell carcinoma. J is TRBJ1-5 and V is TRBV27; 7 nucleotides match TRBD1. Source: blood, taken from a patient whose treatment included radiotherapy and nephrectomy. The CDR3 sequence: CASSYTGASNQPQHF. CDR3 DNA: TGTGCCAGCAGTTACACAGGGGCTAGCAATCAGCCCCAGCATTTT.